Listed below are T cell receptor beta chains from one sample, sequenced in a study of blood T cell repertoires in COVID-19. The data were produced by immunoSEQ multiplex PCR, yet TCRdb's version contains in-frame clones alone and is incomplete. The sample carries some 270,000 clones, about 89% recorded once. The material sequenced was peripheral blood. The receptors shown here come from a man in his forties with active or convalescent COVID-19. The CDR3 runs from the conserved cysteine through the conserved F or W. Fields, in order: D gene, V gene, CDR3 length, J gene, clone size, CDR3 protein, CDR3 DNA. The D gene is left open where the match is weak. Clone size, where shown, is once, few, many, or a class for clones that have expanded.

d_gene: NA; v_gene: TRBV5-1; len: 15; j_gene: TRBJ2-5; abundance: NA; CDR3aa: CASSFAVGYQETQYF; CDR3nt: TGCGCCAGCAGCTTCGCAGTGGGCTACCAAGAGACCCAGTACTTC
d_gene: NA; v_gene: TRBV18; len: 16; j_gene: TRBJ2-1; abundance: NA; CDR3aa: CASSPPPVSSYNEQFF; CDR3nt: TGTGCCAGCTCACCACCGCCGGTAAGCTCCTACAATGAGCAGTTCTTC
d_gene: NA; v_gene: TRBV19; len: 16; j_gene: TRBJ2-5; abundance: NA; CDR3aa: CASSPRGGRAQETQYF; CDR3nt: TGTGCCAGTAGCCCAAGGGGAGGCAGAGCCCAAGAGACCCAGTACTTC
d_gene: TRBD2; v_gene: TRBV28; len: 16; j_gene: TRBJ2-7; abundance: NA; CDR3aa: CASSPALAGVSYEQYF; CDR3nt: TGTGCCAGCAGTCCCGCCCTTGCGGGGGTCTCCTACGAGCAGTACTTC
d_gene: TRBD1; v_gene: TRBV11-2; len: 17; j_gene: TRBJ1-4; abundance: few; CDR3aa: CASSARTGGSVREKLFF; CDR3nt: TGTGCCAGCAGCGCCCGGACAGGGGGATCTGTGCGTGAAAAACTGTTTTTT
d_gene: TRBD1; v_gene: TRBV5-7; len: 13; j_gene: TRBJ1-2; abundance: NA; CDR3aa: CASSLGTGAGYTF; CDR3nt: TGTGCCAGCAGCCTAGGGACAGGGGCTGGCTACACCTTC
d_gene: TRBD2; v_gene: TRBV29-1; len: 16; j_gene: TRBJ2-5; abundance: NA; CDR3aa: CSVEGGLAGDQETQYF; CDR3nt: TGCAGCGTTGAAGGGGGACTAGCGGGGGACCAAGAGACCCAGTACTTC
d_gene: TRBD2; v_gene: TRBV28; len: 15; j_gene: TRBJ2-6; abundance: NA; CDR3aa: CASSSGGSGANVLTF; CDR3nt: TGTGCCAGCAGTTCGGGAGGCTCTGGGGCCAACGTCCTGACTTTC
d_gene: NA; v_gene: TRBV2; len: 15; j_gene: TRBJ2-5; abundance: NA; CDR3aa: CASSEWRTVQEAQYF; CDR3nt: TGTGCCAGCAGTGAGTGGAGGACAGTCCAAGAGGCCCAGTACTTC
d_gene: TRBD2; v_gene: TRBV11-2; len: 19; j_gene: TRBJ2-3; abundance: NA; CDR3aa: CASSLVPTRLAGKADTQYF; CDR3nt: TGTGCCAGCAGCTTAGTCCCGACCCGACTAGCGGGTAAGGCAGATACGCAGTATTTT
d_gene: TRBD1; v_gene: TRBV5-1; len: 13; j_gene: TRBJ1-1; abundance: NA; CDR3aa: CASSLTGETEAFF; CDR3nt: TGCGCCAGCAGCTTGACAGGGGAGACTGAAGCTTTCTTT
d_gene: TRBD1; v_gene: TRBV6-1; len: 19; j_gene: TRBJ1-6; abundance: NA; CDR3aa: CASSGGSRQGAVYNSPLHF; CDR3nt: TGTGCCAGCAGTGGGGGGAGCCGACAGGGGGCTGTCTATAATTCACCCCTCCACTTT
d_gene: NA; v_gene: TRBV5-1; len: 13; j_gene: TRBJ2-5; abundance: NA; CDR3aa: CASSARVKETQYF; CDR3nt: TGCGCCAGCAGCGCCAGGGTTAAGGAGACCCAGTACTTC
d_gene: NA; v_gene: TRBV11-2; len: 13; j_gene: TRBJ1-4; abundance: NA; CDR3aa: CASSLDPGEKLFF; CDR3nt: TGTGCCAGCAGCTTAGATCCGGGGGAAAAACTGTTTTTT
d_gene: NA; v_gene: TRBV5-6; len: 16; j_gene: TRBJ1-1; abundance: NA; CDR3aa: CASGSDGGLVNTEAFF; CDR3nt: TGTGCCAGCGGATCAGACGGGGGGCTTGTGAACACTGAAGCTTTCTTT
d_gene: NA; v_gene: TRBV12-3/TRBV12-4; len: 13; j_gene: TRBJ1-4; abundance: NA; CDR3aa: CASSLIQGEKLFF; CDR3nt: TGTGCCAGCAGTTTGATACAGGGTGAAAAACTGTTTTTT
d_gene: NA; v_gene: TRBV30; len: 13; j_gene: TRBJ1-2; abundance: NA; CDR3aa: CGSRGIGNYGYTF; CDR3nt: TGTGGTAGTAGGGGAATAGGGAACTATGGCTACACCTTC
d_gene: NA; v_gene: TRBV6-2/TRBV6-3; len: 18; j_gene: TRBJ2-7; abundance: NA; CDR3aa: CASSYPAPSTSRAYEQYF; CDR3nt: TGTGCCAGCAGTTACCCCGCCCCTTCGACTAGTCGGGCTTATGAGCAGTACTTC
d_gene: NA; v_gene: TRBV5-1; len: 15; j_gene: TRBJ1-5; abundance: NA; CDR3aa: CASSPRPGSNQPQHF; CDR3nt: TGCGCCAGCAGCCCCAGGCCAGGGTCGAATCAGCCCCAGCATTTT
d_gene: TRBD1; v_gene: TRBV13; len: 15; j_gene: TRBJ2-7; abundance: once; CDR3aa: CASSLVGQGSYEQYF; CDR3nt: TGTGCCAGCAGCTTAGTGGGACAGGGTTCTTACGAGCAGTACTTC
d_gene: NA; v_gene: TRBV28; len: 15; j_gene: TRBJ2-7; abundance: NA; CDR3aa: CASSPSGVSSYEQYF; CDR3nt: TGTGCCAGCAGTCCCTCGGGAGTTAGCTCCTACGAGCAGTACTTC
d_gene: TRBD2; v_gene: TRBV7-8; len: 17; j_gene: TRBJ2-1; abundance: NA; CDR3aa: CASSRGLAANSYNEQFF; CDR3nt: TGTGCCAGCAGCCGAGGACTAGCGGCAAACTCCTACAATGAGCAGTTCTTC
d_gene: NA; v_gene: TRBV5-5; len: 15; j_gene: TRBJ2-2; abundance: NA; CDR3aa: CASSPRGVNTGELFF; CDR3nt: TGTGCCAGCAGCCCAAGGGGTGTGAACACCGGGGAGCTGTTTTTT
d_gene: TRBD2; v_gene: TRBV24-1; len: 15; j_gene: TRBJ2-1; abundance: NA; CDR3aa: CATSDFELADNEQFF; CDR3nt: TGTGCCACCAGTGATTTTGAACTAGCGGACAATGAGCAGTTCTTC
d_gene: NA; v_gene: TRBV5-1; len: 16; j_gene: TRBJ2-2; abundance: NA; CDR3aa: CASSLIPSGQTGELFF; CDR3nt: TGCGCCAGCAGCTTAATTCCTAGCGGACAGACCGGGGAGCTGTTTTTT
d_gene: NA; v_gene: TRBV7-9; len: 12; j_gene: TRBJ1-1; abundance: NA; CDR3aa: CASSLEATEAFF; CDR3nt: TGTGCCAGCAGCTTAGAAGCGACTGAAGCTTTCTTT
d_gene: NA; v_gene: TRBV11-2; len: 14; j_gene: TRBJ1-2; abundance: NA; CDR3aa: CASSLGSGDYGYTF; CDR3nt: TGTGCCAGCAGCTTAGGGTCAGGGGATTATGGCTACACCTTC
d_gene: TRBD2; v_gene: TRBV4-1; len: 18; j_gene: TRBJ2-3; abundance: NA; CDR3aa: CASSQGFLAGGRPDTQYF; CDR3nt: TGCGCCAGCAGCCAAGGATTCTTAGCGGGGGGGCGACCAGATACGCAGTATTTT
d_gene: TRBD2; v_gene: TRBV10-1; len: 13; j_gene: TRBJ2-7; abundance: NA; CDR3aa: CASSSGSSYEQYF; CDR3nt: TGCGCCAGCAGTAGCGGGAGTAGTTACGAGCAGTACTTC
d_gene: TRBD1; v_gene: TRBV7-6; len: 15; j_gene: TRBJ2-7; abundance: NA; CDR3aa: CASSLGGTGDYEQYF; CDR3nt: TGTGCCAGCAGCCTCGGAGGGACAGGGGACTACGAGCAGTACTTC
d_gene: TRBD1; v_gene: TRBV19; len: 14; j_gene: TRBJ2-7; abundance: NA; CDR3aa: CASSVDRASYEQYF; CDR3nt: TGTGCCAGTAGTGTCGACAGGGCCTCCTACGAGCAGTACTTC
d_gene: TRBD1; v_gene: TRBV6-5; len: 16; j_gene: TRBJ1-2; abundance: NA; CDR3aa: CASSYTTGGRGYGYTF; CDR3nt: TGTGCCAGCAGCTACACGACAGGGGGCCGTGGCTATGGCTACACCTTC
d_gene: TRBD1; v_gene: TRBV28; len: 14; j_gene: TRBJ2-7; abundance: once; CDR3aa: CASSPPGTGYEQYF; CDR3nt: TGTGCCAGCAGCCCACCGGGGACAGGCTACGAGCAGTACTTC
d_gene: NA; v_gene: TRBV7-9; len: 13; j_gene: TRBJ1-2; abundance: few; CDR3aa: CAREGGIRYGYTF; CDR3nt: TGTGCCAGGGAGGGCGGGATCCGCTATGGCTACACCTTC
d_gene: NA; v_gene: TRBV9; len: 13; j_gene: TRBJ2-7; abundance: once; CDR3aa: CASSPQGDYEQYF; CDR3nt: TGTGCCAGCAGCCCTCAGGGTGACTACGAGCAGTACTTC
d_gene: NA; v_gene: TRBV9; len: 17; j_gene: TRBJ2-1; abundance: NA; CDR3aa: CASSVEGGRGPYNEQFF; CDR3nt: TGTGCCAGCAGCGTAGAAGGCGGGCGGGGGCCCTACAATGAGCAGTTCTTC
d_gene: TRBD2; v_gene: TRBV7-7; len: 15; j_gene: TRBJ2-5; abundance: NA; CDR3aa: CASSLERGSGETQYF; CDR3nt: TGTGCTAGCAGCTTGGAGCGCGGGAGCGGGGAGACCCAGTACTTC
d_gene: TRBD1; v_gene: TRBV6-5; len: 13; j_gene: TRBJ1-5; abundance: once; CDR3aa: CASSQGAGQPQHF; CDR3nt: TGTGCCAGCAGCCAGGGGGCTGGTCAGCCCCAGCATTTT
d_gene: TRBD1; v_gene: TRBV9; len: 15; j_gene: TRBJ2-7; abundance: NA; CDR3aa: CASSPRGQGISEQYF; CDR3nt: TGTGCCAGCAGCCCCCGCGGACAGGGGATTAGCGAGCAGTACTTC
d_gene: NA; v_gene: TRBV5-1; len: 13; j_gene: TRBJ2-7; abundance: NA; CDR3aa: CASSLEQNYEQYF; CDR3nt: TGCGCCAGCAGCTTGGAACAGAACTACGAGCAGTACTTC
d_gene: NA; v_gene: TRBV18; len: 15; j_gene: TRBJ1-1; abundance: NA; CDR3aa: CASSPKAGMNTEAFF; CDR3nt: TGTGCCAGCTCACCAAAGGCAGGGATGAACACTGAAGCTTTCTTT
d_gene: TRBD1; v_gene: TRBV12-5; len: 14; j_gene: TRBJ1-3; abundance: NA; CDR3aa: CASGHRGSGNTIYF; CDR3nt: TGTGCTAGTGGACACAGGGGCTCTGGAAACACCATATATTTT
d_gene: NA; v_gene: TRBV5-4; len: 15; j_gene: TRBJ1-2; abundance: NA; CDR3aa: CASSPQREANYGYTF; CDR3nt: TGTGCCAGCAGCCCCCAAAGGGAGGCCAACTATGGCTACACCTTC
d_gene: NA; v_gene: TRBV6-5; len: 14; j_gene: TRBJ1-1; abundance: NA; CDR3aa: CASSYSGGNTEAFF; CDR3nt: TGTGCCAGCAGTTACTCAGGGGGGAACACTGAAGCTTTCTTT
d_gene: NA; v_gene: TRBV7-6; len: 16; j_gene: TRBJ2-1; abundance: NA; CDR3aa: CASSLVGTSSYNEQFF; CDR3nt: TGTGCCAGCAGCTTAGTGGGCACCAGCTCCTACAATGAGCAGTTCTTC
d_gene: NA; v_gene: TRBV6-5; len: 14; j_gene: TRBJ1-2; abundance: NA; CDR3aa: CASSYAGMDYGYTF; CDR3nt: TGTGCCAGCAGTTACGCAGGGATGGACTATGGCTACACCTTC
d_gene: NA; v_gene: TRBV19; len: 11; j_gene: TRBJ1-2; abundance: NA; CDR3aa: CASMGGYGYTF; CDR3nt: TGTGCCAGTATGGGGGGCTATGGCTACACCTTC
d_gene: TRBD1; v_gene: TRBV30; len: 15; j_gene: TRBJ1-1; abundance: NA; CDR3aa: CAWSAGGQGRTEAFF; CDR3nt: TGTGCCTGGAGTGCCGGTGGACAGGGAAGAACTGAAGCTTTCTTT
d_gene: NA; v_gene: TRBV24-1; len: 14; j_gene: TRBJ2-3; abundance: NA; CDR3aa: CATSDSRGTDTQYF; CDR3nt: TGTGCCACCAGTGATTCCCGGGGCACAGATACGCAGTATTTT
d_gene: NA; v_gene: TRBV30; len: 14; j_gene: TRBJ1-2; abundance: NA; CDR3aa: CAWGSTTFNYGYTF; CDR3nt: TGTGCCTGGGGGAGCACTACATTTAACTATGGCTACACCTTC
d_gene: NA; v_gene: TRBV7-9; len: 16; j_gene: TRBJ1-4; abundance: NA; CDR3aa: CASSLGLSEFNEKLFF; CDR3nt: TGTGCCAGCAGCTTAGGTTTATCGGAGTTTAATGAAAAACTGTTTTTT
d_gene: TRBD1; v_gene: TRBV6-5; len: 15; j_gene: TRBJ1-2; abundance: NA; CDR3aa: CASSYGQGAINGYTF; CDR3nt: TGTGCCAGCAGTTACGGCCAGGGGGCCATCAATGGCTACACCTTC
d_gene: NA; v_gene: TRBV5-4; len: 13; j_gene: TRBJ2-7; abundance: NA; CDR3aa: CASSFIGVYEQYF; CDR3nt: TGTGCCAGCAGCTTTATAGGGGTCTACGAGCAGTACTTC
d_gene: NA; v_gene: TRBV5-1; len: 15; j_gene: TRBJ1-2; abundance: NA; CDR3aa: CASSLAHPGVDGYTF; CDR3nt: TGCGCCAGCAGCTTGGCCCACCCGGGGGTTGATGGCTACACCTTC
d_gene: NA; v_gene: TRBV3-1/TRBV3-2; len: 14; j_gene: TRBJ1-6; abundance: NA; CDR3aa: CASSLSAVNSPLHF; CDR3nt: TGTGCCAGCAGCCTTTCCGCGGTGAATTCACCCCTCCACTTT
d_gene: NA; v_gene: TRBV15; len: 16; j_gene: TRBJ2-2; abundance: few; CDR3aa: CATSRDGGGETGELFF; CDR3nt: TGTGCCACCAGCAGAGACGGGGGAGGTGAGACCGGGGAGCTGTTTTTT
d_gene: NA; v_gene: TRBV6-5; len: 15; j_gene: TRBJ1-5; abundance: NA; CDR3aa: CASRAGVYSNQPQHF; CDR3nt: TGTGCCAGCAGGGCAGGGGTGTATAGCAATCAGCCCCAGCATTTT
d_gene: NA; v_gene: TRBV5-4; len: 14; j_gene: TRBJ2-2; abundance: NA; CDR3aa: CASSFIGDTGELFF; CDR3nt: TGTGCCAGCAGCTTTATCGGGGACACCGGGGAGCTGTTTTTT
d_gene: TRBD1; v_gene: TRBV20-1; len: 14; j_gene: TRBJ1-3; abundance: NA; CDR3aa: CSASQGAHGNTIYF; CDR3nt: TGCAGTGCTAGTCAGGGGGCGCATGGAAACACCATATATTTT